The clone carrying this T cell receptor (beta chain) was detected only once. Participants came from about 23 US areas, aged roughly 18 to 100 years. The CDR3 sequence is 12 residues long. The V segment lost 7 bases and the J segment 11 bases; nucleotides outside the gene matches: 7. These data belong to a study of blood T cell repertoires in COVID-19. Authors' processing steps: Reference gene primer amplification yielded estimated nucleated cell counts. The protocol was immunoSEQ multiplex PCR, while the TCRdb copy is restricted to in-frame clones and leaves out a portion. V and J calls and clone size are copied from that table; D and trimming were computed from the DNA. The data contain hundreds of thousands of clones, roughly 87% of them seen just once; the ten biggest clones take up 3%.

The receptor was isolated from a woman aged 30 to 39 who had recovered from COVID-19. The sample comprised PBMCs or T cells enriched from blood (not recorded which). The V call is TRBV12-3 or TRBV12-4, the J call TRBJ1-2; 10 bases fit TRBD1. The DNA of the CDR3 is TGTGCCAGCACCAAAACGGACAGGGGGTACACCTTC. Residues: CASTKTDRGYTF.